The 21 T cell receptor beta chains listed next were all sequenced from one sample in a study of spatial heterogeneity in lung cancer. Regarding time point: blood at routine non-recurrence follow-up after resection. TCRdb re-called the 5' RACE reads through MiXCR, storing one row per CDR3 protein. The sample lists around 70,000 distinct CDR3 sequences, roughly 9% seen once, with approximately 1.8% in the top ten. Specimen: PBMCs, collected at follow-up. Receptors originate from a female donor with early-stage non-small cell lung cancer.

This clonotype has only a few counts. The chain has TRBV11-2 and TRBJ2-1, with D unclear. Looked up from germline, CDR1 is SGHAT and CDR2 is FQNNGV. The CDR3 is 13 amino acids. Trimming stripped 2 bases from V and 9 bases from J, with 11 bases between. CDR3 bases: TGTGCCAGCAGCTTATCGACATACCTTGAGCAGTTCTTC. Translating gives CASSLSTYLEQFF.

This clonotype was counted between two and nine times. The chain carries TRBV3-1 and TRBJ2-3, with D possibly matching TRBD2 (6 bases). This CDR3 comprises 16 residues. CDR1 and CDR2 from the germline V gene are LGHDT and YNNKEL (reference sequence). Deletions cut 0 bases from V and 2 bases from J, with 12 bases between. CDR3 in DNA: TGTGCCAGCAGCCAAGATTGGGCGGGACCCACAGATACGCAGTATTTT. Amino acid sequence: CASSQDWAGPTDTQYF.

This clonotype was seen repeatedly, ten times or more. In nucleotides, the CDR3 is TGTGCCAGCAGCCCGGGGGCACTAGCGGGGGGCACCGGGGAGCTGTTTTTT. Its protein product is CASSPGALAGGTGELFF. The genes are TRBV11-2 and TRBJ2-2; 12 nucleotides agree with TRBD2. V was clipped by 5 bases and J by 4 bases; unmatched bases: 8. Germline values: CDR1 SGHAT, CDR2 FQNNGV. This CDR3 is 17 amino acids long.

This clonotype was detected ten times or more. The rearrangement uses TRBV3-1 and TRBJ2-3; no firm D call. The CDR3 runs to 14 residues. Trimming shortened V by 2 bases and J by 5 bases, and 11 bases separated the two germline ends. Per germline, CDR1 LGHDT and CDR2 YNNKEL (reference sequence). The CDR3, as DNA: TGTGCCAGCAGCCAAATAACCACCGGAGATACGCAGTATTTT. Amino acid sequence: CASSQITTGDTQYF.

This clonotype has a count of ten or more. This chain connects TRBV12-3 or TRBV12-4 to TRBJ2-5; 7 bases line up with TRBD1. After removal of 6 bases from V and 9 bases from J, the junction contained 13 bases not matched to a gene. The CDR3 consists of 14 residues. The DNA for the CDR3 is TGTGCCAGCAGCACAAACAGGGGCGGACCGGCCCAGTACTTC. Translation gives CASSTNRGGPAQYF.

In its sample, this clonotype was seen many times. The chain combines TRBV29-1 with TRBJ1-2; 10 nucleotides line up with TRBD1. V lost 6 bases and J lost 6; bases outside the gene matches: 1. CDR3 length equals 11 residues. Germline loops: CDR1 SQVTM, CDR2 ANQGSEA. DNA for the CDR3: TGCAGCGTGGGGACAGGGGATGGCTACACCTTC. Residues: CSVGTGDGYTF.

This clonotype was counted a few times. This sequence joins TRBV5-8 and TRBJ2-3, with 7 bases identical to TRBD1. The CDR3 length is 12 residues. The V gene's germline CDR1 is SGHTS and CDR2 YDEGEE. V shed 4 bases and J 7 bases; nucleotides not matched to a gene: 3. The CDR3 here is CASSVTGYTQYF. CDR3 nucleotides: TGTGCCAGCAGCGTGACAGGGTATACGCAGTATTTT.

This clonotype was counted at least ten times. The chain employs TRBV28 and TRBJ2-2; 8 bases match TRBD1. Germline V CDR1 and CDR2: MDHEN, SYDVKM. The V gene end was trimmed by 6 bases and the J gene end by 6 bases; junction bases not matched to a gene: 6. CDR3 size: 14 residues. CDR3 DNA: TGTGCCAGCAGATCAGGGGGCGCATCCGGGGAGCTGTTTTTT. It yields the protein CASRSGGASGELFF.

This clonotype was observed a handful of times. The chain links TRBV7-2 to TRBJ2-5; D remains unclear. This CDR3 is 15 amino acids long. The germline V gene encodes CDR1 SGHTA and CDR2 FQGNSA. V lost 2 bases, J lost 5 bases, and 15 bases lay in between. In DNA form, the CDR3 reads TGTGCCAGCAGCTTAAACGCAGGCAGTGGGGAGACCCAGTACTTC. Translating gives CASSLNAGSGETQYF.

This clonotype was detected ten times or more. The V gene is TRBV28, the J gene TRBJ2-5, with unresolved D. The CDR3 sequence is 12 residues long. Germline V CDR1 and CDR2: MDHEN, SYDVKM. V lost 5 bases to trimming and J lost 1 base, with 5 bases between them. The DNA for the CDR3 is TGTGCCAGCAGTATCTTCCAAGAGACCCAGTACTTC. Translated, it gives CASSIFQETQYF.

This clonotype appeared many times. This chain joins TRBV7-3 and TRBJ2-6; either TRBD1 or TRBD2 may fit D (6 bases each). Per the germline V gene, CDR1 is SGHTA and CDR2 is FQGTGA. There are 17 residues in the CDR3. Trimming removed 2 bases at V and 0 bases at J, with 11 bases between. The CDR3 bases are TGTGCCAGCAGCTTACGGAGGGGGTCCTCTGGGGCCAACGTCCTGACTTTC. It codes for CASSLRRGSSGANVLTF.

This clonotype was observed a handful of times. The V call is TRBV15, the J call TRBJ2-2; D unclear. From germline, CDR1 is LNHNV and CDR2 YYDKDF (reference sequence). Trimming removed 0 bases from V and 6 bases from J, with 14 bases in between. This CDR3 region has 16 residues. The CDR3 here is CATSREKPPASGELFF. The CDR3 coding sequence is TGTGCCACCAGCAGAGAGAAACCACCGGCCTCCGGGGAGCTGTTTTTT.

This clonotype was picked up many times. The chain uses TRBV7-6 and TRBJ2-5; 8 nucleotides line up with TRBD1. Losses at the gene ends were 5 bases for V and 2 bases for J; bases not matched to a gene: 4. The germline V gene encodes CDR1 SGHVS and CDR2 FNYEAQ. This CDR3 contains 14 residues. As DNA, the CDR3 is TGTGCCAGCAGCCGTGGACAGGGACAAGAGACCCAGTACTTC. Translating it yields CASSRGQGQETQYF.

This clonotype has only a few counts. The chain is built from TRBV28 and TRBJ1-2, with D hard to call. The V end lost 5 bases, the J end lost 4 bases, and 11 bases lay between the germline ends. The CDR3 length is 13 residues. The germline V gene has CDR1 MDHEN and CDR2 SYDVKM. Written as DNA, the CDR3 is TGTGCCAGCAGTACTACCGTCAGCTATGGCTACACCTTC. Translating it yields CASSTTVSYGYTF.

V is TRBV15 and J is TRBJ2-2, with TRBD1 matching 8 bases. CDR3 size: 16 residues. Losses at the gene ends were 2 bases for V and 5 bases for J; bases not matched to a gene: 7. Germline V gene lookup returns CDR1 LNHNV and CDR2 YYDKDF (reference sequence). The CDR3 reads CATSRFQGAQTGELFF. For the CDR3, the DNA is TGTGCCACCAGCAGATTCCAGGGGGCACAGACCGGGGAGCTGTTTTTT. The whole variable domain, remainder taken from reference TRBV15 and TRBJ2-2, is DAMVIQNPRYQVTQFGKPVTLSCSQTLNHNVMYWYQQKSSQAPKLLFHYYDKDFNNEADTPDNFQSRRPNTSFCFLDIRSPGLGDTAMYLCATSRFQGAQTGELFFGEGSRLTVL.

The table lists this clonotype with many counts. The chain's CDR3 is CAISELDYRYEQYF. As DNA, the CDR3 is TGTGCCATCAGTGAGTTGGACTATCGTTACGAGCAGTACTTC. This chain joins TRBV10-3 and TRBJ2-7; D perhaps matches TRBD2 (6 bases). This CDR3 spans 14 amino acids. CDR1 ENHRY and CDR2 SYGVKD come from the germline V gene. The V and J ends lost 1 base and 4 bases respectively, with 11 bases between them.

V usage is TRBV12-3 or TRBV12-4 and J usage is TRBJ2-1, with TRBD2 matching over 7 bases. The CDR3 has 14 residues. Trimming at V came to 5 bases and at J to 7 bases, leaving 8 bases not matched to a gene. Here the CDR3 DNA reads TGTGCCAGCAGTCGCCTGGAGCGGGGTAATGAGCAGTTCTTC. Protein product: CASSRLERGNEQFF.

There are many counts of this clonotype. This sequence joins TRBV18 and TRBJ1-1; D might be TRBD1 (6 bases). Germline CDR1 and CDR2: KGHSH and LQKENI. This CDR3 has 13 amino acids. Between the trimmed V and J ends, which lost 5 bases and 6 bases, there was a span of 13 bases. The CDR3 DNA is TGTGCCAGCTCATCCCTTGGGGGCTCTGAAGCTTTCTTT. Its protein is CASSSLGGSEAFF.

This clonotype was observed many times. The chain carries TRBV11-2 and TRBJ2-5, with D tentatively TRBD1 or TRBD2 (5 bases each). V was cut by 5 bases and J by 1 base, with 20 bases left in between. CDR3 size: 17 residues. The germline CDR1 and CDR2 sequences are SGHAT and FQNNGV. This CDR3 reads CASSVRSGPPGQETQYF. The CDR3 DNA follows: TGTGCCAGCAGCGTCAGGTCGGGGCCTCCAGGCCAAGAGACCCAGTACTTC. Filled out from reference TRBV11-2 and TRBJ2-5, the complete variable domain reads EAGVAQSPRYKIIEKRQSVAFWCNPISGHATLYWYQQILGQGPKLLIQFQNNGVVDDSQLPKDRFSAERLKGVDSTLKIQPAKLEDSAVYLCASSVRSGPPGQETQYFGPGTRLLVL.

This rearrangement joins TRBV5-1 to TRBJ2-7; 13 bases align to TRBD2. After removal of 2 bases from V and 7 bases from J, the junction contained 6 bases not matched to a gene. This CDR3 is built from 15 residues. The germline V gene encodes CDR1 SGHRS and CDR2 YFSETQ. The CDR3, as DNA: TGCGCCAGCAGCTTACTAGCGGGAGGGATGGGGGAGCAGTACTTC. Its translation: CASSLLAGGMGEQYF.

The chain's CDR3 is CASTTRTHEQFF. The CDR3 coding sequence is TGTGCCAGCACCACTAGAACGCATGAGCAGTTCTTC. The chain combines TRBV18 with TRBJ2-1, with D possibly matching TRBD2 (5 bases). Trimming removed 8 bases from V and 8 bases from J, with 13 bases in between. Germline CDR1 reads KGHSH; CDR2 reads LQKENI. This CDR3 comprises 12 residues.